This T cell receptor (beta chain) was recovered during a study of OX40 agonist ivuxolimab in advanced cancers. Study outcomes and limitations: Among some nonresponders, normalized T-cell clonal expansion was also low. Dosing at 0.1 to 3.0 mg/kg was accompanied by clonal expansion of CD4+ and CD8+ blood T cells by week 6.

The CDR3 loop spans 15 amino acids. V lost 6 bases, J lost 4 bases, and 17 bases lay in between. Germline CDR1 reads SGHRS; CDR2 reads YFSETQ. About this clone: The antigen is not known.

Assay used: immunoSEQ multiplex PCR; TCRdb lists only in-frame clones, some missing. The table records roughly 100,000 clones, approximately 80% of them present only once. The chain carries TRBV5-1 and TRBJ2-1; maybe TRBD1 (6 bases). This TCR was sampled from an adult with an advanced solid tumor such as melanoma, head and neck, liver or kidney cancer. The source was CD4+ or CD8+ T cells sorted from blood, collected in a trial of the OX40 agonist ivuxolimab. CDR3 region: CASTRGLKEYNEQFF. The CDR3 DNA is TGCGCCAGCACCAGGGGCCTGAAGGAGTACAATGAGCAGTTCTTC.